This T cell receptor beta chain was recorded in a study of blood T cell repertoires in COVID-19. Each exposed participant met a COVID-19 case in the 2 weeks preceding study entry. The assay was immunoSEQ multiplex PCR, and TCRdb's table has in-frame clones only and misses some. The table records approximately 380,000 clones, roughly 90% of them present only once. Sequences were obtained from PBMCs or T cells enriched from blood (not recorded which). This clonotype was obtained from a woman in her 40s who had been exposed to COVID-19.

The CDR3 DNA reads TGTGCCATCAGTTTATTCACAGGATCCTCTGGAAACACCATATATTTT. Its translation is CAISLFTGSSGNTIYF. The chain uses TRBV10-3 and TRBJ1-3; perhaps TRBD1 as D (5 bases). The germline V gene has CDR1 ENHRY and CDR2 SYGVKD. The CDR3 runs to 16 residues. Trimming took off 5 bases at V and 0 bases at J, with 14 bases between the two ends.